The 21 T cell receptor beta chains below all came from one sample that was sequenced in a study of T cell clonality in common variable immunodeficiency. The repertoire was sequenced with immunoSEQ multiplex PCR; TCRdb's copy has only in-frame clones and lacks some. This repertoire holds 25,000 to 35,000 clones, and none appear only once. Sequencing used peripheral blood mononuclear cells. The receptors were sampled from a person aged 18 to 75 in good health.

This clone has at least ten counts. The read halts 3 residues ahead of the CDR3 end, with the missing end drawn from the germline J gene. The J gene is TRBJ2-1, the V gene TRBV5-8; 9 bases align to TRBD1. From germline, CDR1 is SGHTS and CDR2 YDEGEE. The CDR3 covers 14 residues. Trimming took 1 base from V and 7 from J; bases not matched to a gene: 3. The chain's CDR3 is CASSLHRGRNEQFF. The part of the CDR3 DNA that was read is TGTGCCAGCAGCTTGCACAGGGGGCGGAATGAG.

Ten or more counts support this clone. Read data end 3 residues before the CDR3 end; the end is taken from the germline J gene. The J gene is TRBJ1-5, the V gene TRBV5-1; possible D gene TRBD1, 5 bases. V gave up 4 bases and J gave up 0 bases, with 11 bases separating them. CDR3 length: 15 residues. From germline, CDR1 is SGHRS and CDR2 YFSETQ. CDR3 DNA, as far as it was read: TGCGCCAGCAGCGAAGCAGGGTATAGCAATCAGCCC. Translated, it gives CASSEAGYSNQP. The full CDR3 reads CASSEAGYSNQPQHF.

This clone showed up many times. The read halts 3 residues ahead of the CDR3 end, with the missing end drawn from the germline J gene. The rearrangement joins TRBV19 to TRBJ2-5; 8 bases line up with TRBD1. The V and J ends lost 3 bases and 5 bases, in that order; junction bases with no gene match: 14. This CDR3 is built from 17 residues. Germline CDR1 reads LNHDA; CDR2 reads SQIVND (reference sequence). The DNA read from the CDR3 is TGTGCCAGTAGTATTGAGGCAGGACAGGGAAGGCTGGAGACC. Its translation: CASSIEAGQGRLET. The entire CDR3 protein reads CASSIEAGQGRLETQYF. The full variable domain, in which reference TRBV19 and TRBJ2-5 provide the parts outside the CDR3, is DGGITQSPKYLFRKEGQNVTLSCEQNLNHDAMYWYRQDPGQGLRLIYYSQIVNDFQKGDIAEGYSVSREKKESFPLTVTSAQKNPTAFYLCASSIEAGQGRLETQYFGPGTRLLVL.

This clone came up many times. The DNA ends 3 residues before the CDR3 does, and the rest of the CDR3 is filled in from the germline J gene. The chain joins TRBV28 to TRBJ2-6; TRBD1 is a possible D gene (7 bases). The CDR3 contains 18 residues. Germline CDR1 and CDR2: MDHEN and SYDVKM. V was clipped by 5 bases and J by 1 base, with 18 bases between them. The CDR3: CASSGGGTVRSGANVLTF. The part of the CDR3 DNA that was read is TGTGCCAGCAGTGGAGGCGGGACAGTAAGATCTGGGGCCAACGTC. Full variable domain (rest looked up from reference TRBV28 and TRBJ2-6): DVKVTQSSRYLVKRTGEKVFLECVQDMDHENMFWYRQDPGLGLRLIYFSYDVKMKEKGDIPEGYSVSREKKERFSLILESASTNQTSMYLCASSGGGTVRSGANVLTFGAGSRLTVL.

This clone was seen repeatedly, ten times or more. The junction differs from germline at one of its ends, possibly a read error. Read coverage stops 3 residues before the CDR3 terminus; the germline J gene supplies the remainder. V and J are TRBV4-2 and TRBJ2-2; TRBD1 matches at 9 bases. CDR3 size: 16 residues. The V gene's germline CDR1 is LGHNA and CDR2 YNFKEQ. CDR3 residues: CASSQDGTGRIGELFF. The covered CDR3 bases are TGCGCCAGCAGCCAAGATGGGACAGGGAGGATCGGGGAG.

This clone was seen ten or more times. The CDR3 end falls 3 residues outside the read, so it is completed with the germline J gene. The chain recombines TRBV18 with TRBJ2-1; 7 nucleotides agree with TRBD2. Trimming at V came to 3 bases and at J to 1 base, leaving 9 bases not matched to a gene. The CDR3 is 17 amino acids. Germline V gene sequence: CDR1 KGHSH, CDR2 LQKENI. The CDR3 protein is CASSPAGERGSYNEQFF. The part of the CDR3 DNA that was read is TGTGCCAGCTCACCTGCGGGAGAACGGGGGTCCTACAATGAG.

The sample holds many counts of this clone. From the germline J gene comes the end of the CDR3, since the read stops 3 residues before it. This chain joins TRBV29-1 and TRBJ1-1; possibly TRBD1 for D (6 bases). The CDR3 is 13 residues long. V was clipped by 0 bases and J by 4 bases, with 9 bases between them. Germline assignment: CDR1 SQVTM and CDR2 ANQGSEA. CDR3 bases read: TGCAGCGTTGAAGAGGGGGGGGCCACTGAA. Its protein is CSVEEGGATE. The full CDR3 reads CSVEEGGATEAFF.

The table lists this clone with a few counts. Read data end 3 residues before the CDR3 end; the end is taken from the germline J gene. J is TRBJ2-5 and V is TRBV11-2; D uncertain. This CDR3 is built from 12 residues. V shed 5 bases and J shed 5 bases, with 9 bases lying between them. Per germline, CDR1 SGHAT and CDR2 FQNNGV. The DNA read from the CDR3 is TGTGCCAGCAGCCTAAAATTTGAGACC. Translated, it gives CASSLKFET. The entire CDR3 is CASSLKFETQYF.

This clone was seen repeatedly, ten times or more. The CDR3 end is not reached by the read, which stops 3 residues before it; the germline J gene fills it in. The V and J genes are TRBV27 and TRBJ2-3; 10 bases fit TRBD2. The CDR3 runs 15 residues. After removal of 7 bases from V and 0 bases from J, the junction contained 4 bases not matched to a gene. Germline V gene sequence: CDR1 MNHEY, CDR2 SMNVEV (reference sequence). CDR3 sequence reads: CASNPSGGSTDTQYF. The covered CDR3 bases are TGTGCCAGCAATCCTAGCGGGGGTAGCACAGATACG.

This clone was seen at least ten times. The read is 3 residues too short to cover the CDR3 end, so that end is filled in from the germline J gene. The V and J genes are TRBV30 and TRBJ1-3; 7 nucleotides align to TRBD1. The CDR3 covers 14 residues. The V and J ends lost 3 bases and 3 bases, in that order; junction bases with no gene match: 5. Germline values: CDR1 GTSNPN, CDR2 SVGIG (reference sequence). The covered CDR3 bases are TGTGCCTGGAGCCGGGACAGCCTTGGAAACACC. Protein product: CAWSRDSLGNT. The CDR3, in full, reads CAWSRDSLGNTIYF.

The table lists this clone with many counts. The CDR3 end lies 3 residues beyond the end of the read and is filled in from the germline J gene. J is TRBJ2-3 and V is TRBV20-1; D might be TRBD1 or TRBD2, each matching 7 bases. This CDR3 is built from 17 residues. The V gene's germline CDR1 is DFQATT and CDR2 SNEGSKA (reference sequence). Trimming shortened V by 5 bases and J by 1 base, and 22 bases separated the two germline ends. The CDR3 sequence is CSARTSGRQGGTDTQYF. CDR3 DNA, as far as it was read: TGCAGTGCTCGAACCTCCGGGAGGCAGGGGGGCACAGATACG.

This clone has more than one count but fewer than ten. The CDR3 end falls 3 residues outside the read, so it is completed with the germline J gene. This chain joins TRBV25-1 and TRBJ2-7, with D perhaps matching TRBD2 (5 bases). This CDR3 contains 14 residues. The V and J ends lost 2 bases and 2 bases respectively, with 10 bases between them. Germline values: CDR1 MGHDK, CDR2 SYGVNS. The sequenced CDR3 bases are TGTGCCAGCAGTGAAGACTATACCGCCTACGAG. It is translated as CASSEDYTAYE. The CDR3 in full is CASSEDYTAYEQYF.

A few counts support this clone. The read ends 3 residues early relative to the CDR3; the germline J gene fills the gap. The V call is TRBV19, the J call TRBJ1-2; a weak D match, TRBD1 (5 bases). Looked up from germline, CDR1 is LNHDA and CDR2 is SQIVND (reference sequence). This CDR3 region has 14 residues. Incomplete CDR3 DNA: TGTGCCAGTAACGGAGCGGGAGGGGATAATGAC. As protein: CASNGAGGDND. The full-length CDR3 reads as CASNGAGGDNDYTF.

In its sample, this clone was seen many times. Read data end 3 residues before the CDR3 end; the end is taken from the germline J gene. The chain couples TRBV7-6 to TRBJ2-2; TRBD2 matches 15 bases. There are 18 residues in the CDR3. The V gene end was trimmed by 5 bases and the J gene end by 4 bases; junction bases not matched to a gene: 8. Germline loops: CDR1 SGHVS, CDR2 FNYEAQ. Partial CDR3 DNA: TGTGCCAGCAGCCAGGGACTAGCGGGAGGTGTGGCCACCGGGGAG. Its translation is CASSQGLAGGVATGE. The complete CDR3 protein is CASSQGLAGGVATGELFF.

This clone was recorded many times. The sequenced part of the CDR3 DNA is TGTGCCAGCAGCCAAGAGGCGGGGGCCTACAATGAG. This gives the protein CASSQEAGAYNE. From start to end, the CDR3 is CASSQEAGAYNEQFF. V gene TRBV3-1 (or the pseudogene TRBV3-2) combines with J gene TRBJ2-1; 7 bases fit TRBD2. The read stops 3 residues short of the end of the CDR3; the missing end is completed from the germline J gene. After removal of 0 bases from V and 2 bases from J, the junction contained 1 base not matched to a gene. Germline values: CDR1 LGHDT, CDR2 YNNKEL (reference sequence). This CDR3 has 15 residues.

This clone has at least ten counts. Read coverage stops 3 residues before the CDR3 terminus; the germline J gene supplies the remainder. This rearrangement joins TRBV10-1 to TRBJ2-7; 10 positions match TRBD2. CDR1 and CDR2 (germline): WNHNN, SYGVQD (reference sequence). This CDR3 contains 14 residues. V gave up 4 bases and J gave up 2 bases; unmatched junction bases: 2. CDR3 DNA (partial): TGCGCCAGCAGTGCGAGCGGGAGGGCCTACGAG. Translation gives CASSASGRAYE. In full, the CDR3 reads CASSASGRAYEQYF.

The sample holds many counts of this clone. The read is 3 residues too short to cover the CDR3 end, so that end is filled in from the germline J gene. The rearrangement links TRBV20-1 to TRBJ1-2, with D uncertain. V lost 3 bases and J 1 base, leaving 6 bases between the germline ends. The CDR3 totals 12 residues. Germline-derived CDR1 and CDR2 are DFQATT and SNEGSKA (reference sequence). The CDR3 is CSASQFNYGYTF. Partial CDR3 DNA: TGCAGTGCTAGTCAGTTTAACTATGGC.

Many counts were recorded for this clone. The sequence runs out 3 residues before the end of the CDR3; the remainder is reconstructed from the germline J gene. V usage is TRBV7-8 and J usage is TRBJ1-2; D gene unclear. Trimming removed 3 bases at V and 2 bases at J, with 7 bases between. There are 13 residues in the CDR3. The germline CDR1 and CDR2 sequences are SGHVS and FQNEAQ. CDR3 DNA, as far as it was read: TGTGCCAGCAGCTTGGCGGGCAACTATGGC. Protein product: CASSLAGNYG. The full CDR3 protein reads CASSLAGNYGYTF.

This clone was recorded at least ten times. The read comes to an end 3 residues before the CDR3 does, leaving the germline J gene to fill in the end. J is TRBJ1-1 and V is TRBV5-1; D gene uncertain. Germline V CDR1 and CDR2: SGHRS, YFSETQ. V was cut by 3 bases and J by 0 bases, with 6 bases left in between. The CDR3 loop spans 13 amino acids. The sequenced CDR3 bases are TGCGCCAGCAGCTCGTCTATGAACACTGAA. This sequence encodes CASSSSMNTE. The whole CDR3 is CASSSSMNTEAFF.

Details on this clone: The read ends 3 residues before the CDR3 terminus; that terminus is restored from the germline J gene. The chain joins TRBV25-1 to TRBJ1-2; D is undetermined. In germline, CDR1 is MGHDK, CDR2 SYGVNS. The CDR3 runs to 12 residues. Trimming cost V 2 bases and J 5 bases, with 6 bases left between them. The CDR3 is CASSEQEYGYTF. The sequenced CDR3 bases are TGTGCCAGCAGTGAACAGGAATATGGC.

This clone has ten or more counts. The sequence runs out 3 residues before the end of the CDR3; the remainder is reconstructed from the germline J gene. The chain joins TRBV5-4 to TRBJ2-3; D remains unclear. Germline V lookup: CDR1 SGHNT, CDR2 YYREEE (reference sequence). V lost 0 bases to trimming and J lost 6 bases, with 11 bases between them. The CDR3 extends over 14 amino acids. The CDR3 bases that were read are TGTGCCAGCAGCTTGGAGTTGCAAGGGGATACG. Its protein is CASSLELQGDT. The entire CDR3 sequence reads CASSLELQGDTQYF.